These 13 T cell receptor beta chains originate from one sample sequenced in a study of tumor T cells in aggressive B-cell lymphoma. Only in-frame clones appear in the TCRdb table, and some are missing; sequencing was by immunoSEQ multiplex PCR. Of a few thousand clones in the sample, around 88% are singletons; the top ten hold less than 20%. The sequenced sample consisted of tumor tissue. The receptors were gathered from an adult with diffuse large B cell lymphoma.

This clone was recorded a few times. An end of the junction does not agree with germline; a read error may underlie this. The CDR3 here is CASSFWGLASSYNEQFF. Written as DNA, the CDR3 is TGTGCCAGCAGCTTTTGGGGACTGGCCAGCTCCTACAATGAGCAATTCTTC. J is TRBJ2-1 and V is TRBV5-4; a weak D match, TRBD2 (6 bases). This CDR3 contains 17 residues. Germline lookup yields CDR1 SGHNT and CDR2 YYREEE (reference sequence).

The chain has TRBV7-3 and TRBJ2-2; possibly TRBD2 for D (7 bases). CDR1 is SGHTA and CDR2 is FQGTGA in the germline V gene. CDR3 length: 14 residues. V was cut by 0 bases and J by 6 bases, with 8 bases left in between. CDR3 nucleotide sequence: TGTGCCAGCAGCTTAACAGGGGGGGCCGGGGAGCTGTTTTTT. This translates into CASSLTGGAGELFF.

This chain joins TRBV6-5 and TRBJ2-2; unclear D gene. Deletions cut 2 bases from V and 0 bases from J, with 10 bases between. This CDR3 spans 16 amino acids. In germline, CDR1 is MNHEY, CDR2 SVGAGI. As DNA, the CDR3 is TGTGCCAGCAGTTACCGTTCGGTGTCGAACACCGGGGAGCTGTTTTTT. This codes for CASSYRSVSNTGELFF.

The chain combines TRBV7-8 with TRBJ1-1; 8 positions match TRBD1. The CDR3 is 16 amino acids. J gave up 5 bases and V 2 bases, and 10 bases lay outside the gene matches. In germline, CDR1 is SGHVS, CDR2 FQNEAQ. As DNA, the CDR3 is TGTGCCAGCAGCTTAATCTTTGAGACAGGGGAAACTGAAGCTTTCTTT. Translating gives CASSLIFETGETEAFF.

The chain joins TRBV5-1 to TRBJ2-5; 9 nucleotides align to TRBD2. The length of the CDR3 is 13 residues. V lost 4 bases to trimming and J lost 4 bases; unmatched junction nucleotides: 2. Per the germline V gene, CDR1 is SGHRS and CDR2 is YFSETQ. The CDR3 spells CASSTLAGETQYF. The CDR3, as DNA: TGCGCCAGCAGCACACTAGCGGGAGAGACCCAGTACTTC.

The chain joins TRBV27 to TRBJ2-5, with 7 nucleotides matching TRBD2. Trimming at V came to 4 bases and at J to 2 bases, leaving 13 bases not matched to a gene. CDR1 and CDR2 (germline): MNHEY, SMNVEV (reference sequence). The CDR3 consists of 17 residues. The CDR3 nucleotides are TGTGCCAGCAGTTCCTCCTTATTAGCGGGCTTACAAGAGACCCAGTACTTC. It is translated as CASSSSLLAGLQETQYF.

The chain recombines TRBV19 with TRBJ1-2, with 7 bases lining up with TRBD1. The CDR3 has 14 residues. V dropped 5 bases and J dropped 0; count of bases not matched to a gene: 3. Germline CDR1 is LNHDA and CDR2 is SQIVND (reference sequence). The CDR3 DNA is TGTGCCAGTAGTCCAAGGGGGCCTAACTATGGCTACACCTTC. This codes for CASSPRGPNYGYTF.

The chain has TRBV20-1 and TRBJ1-4, with a weak D call TRBD1 (6 bases). The CDR3 runs 11 residues. Trimming pared 6 bases from V and 6 bases from J, leaving 8 bases between. CDR1 and CDR2 from the germline V gene are DFQATT and SNEGSKA (reference sequence). The chain's CDR3 is CSAGGDEKLFF. The CDR3 DNA reads as TGCAGTGCAGGGGGTGATGAAAAACTGTTTTTT.

This clone was observed a handful of times. The rearrangement links TRBV27 to TRBJ2-7; D is undetermined. Germline V gene sequence: CDR1 MNHEY, CDR2 SMNVEV (reference sequence). This CDR3 is built from 13 residues. Trimming pared 2 bases from V and 6 bases from J, leaving 11 bases between. The CDR3 is CASSLGGFSEQYF. CDR3 bases: TGTGCCAGCAGTTTAGGCGGTTTTTCCGAGCAGTACTTC.

This rearrangement joins TRBV6-1 to TRBJ1-1, with TRBD1 identical over 7 bases. CDR1 and CDR2 (germline): MNHNS, SASEGT. The CDR3 consists of 13 residues. J lost 0 bases, V lost 6 bases, and 1 base had no gene match. The CDR3, as DNA: TGTGCCAGCAGACAGGGGATGAACACTGAAGCTTTCTTT. As protein: CASRQGMNTEAFF.

This chain joins TRBV7-3 and TRBJ2-3; 9 bases are shared with TRBD1. The V gene end was trimmed by 2 bases and the J gene end by 0 bases; junction bases not matched to a gene: 9. Germline-derived CDR1 and CDR2 are SGHTA and FQGTGA. The CDR3 length is 18 residues. CDR3 bases: TGTGCCAGCAGCTTATCGGGACAGGGTTACTCTAGCACAGATACGCAGTATTTT. It specifies CASSLSGQGYSSTDTQYF.

The chain has TRBV6-1 and TRBJ2-7, with unresolved D. V was trimmed by 10 bases and J by 2 bases, leaving 9 bases between them. The CDR3 extends over 11 amino acids. Germline V lookup: CDR1 MNHNS, CDR2 SASEGT. The DNA for the CDR3 is TGTGCCACCCGAGTTGCCTACGAGCAGTACTTC. Its protein is CATRVAYEQYF.

The rearrangement joins TRBV14 to TRBJ2-7; possible D gene TRBD2, 5 bases. The CDR3 contains 11 residues. V was trimmed by 1 base and J by 7 bases, leaving 5 bases between them. Germline V gene lookup returns CDR1 SGHDN and CDR2 FVKESK. CDR3 bases: TGTGCCAGCAGCCAAGGGAGGGAGCAGTACTTC. Residues: CASSQGREQYF. Full variable domain (remainder filled in from reference TRBV14 and TRBJ2-7): EAGVTQFPSHSVIEKGQTVTLRCDPISGHDNLYWYRRVMGKEIKFLLHFVKESKQDESGMPNNRFLAERTGGTYSTLKVQPAELEDSGVYFCASSQGREQYFGPGTRLTVT.